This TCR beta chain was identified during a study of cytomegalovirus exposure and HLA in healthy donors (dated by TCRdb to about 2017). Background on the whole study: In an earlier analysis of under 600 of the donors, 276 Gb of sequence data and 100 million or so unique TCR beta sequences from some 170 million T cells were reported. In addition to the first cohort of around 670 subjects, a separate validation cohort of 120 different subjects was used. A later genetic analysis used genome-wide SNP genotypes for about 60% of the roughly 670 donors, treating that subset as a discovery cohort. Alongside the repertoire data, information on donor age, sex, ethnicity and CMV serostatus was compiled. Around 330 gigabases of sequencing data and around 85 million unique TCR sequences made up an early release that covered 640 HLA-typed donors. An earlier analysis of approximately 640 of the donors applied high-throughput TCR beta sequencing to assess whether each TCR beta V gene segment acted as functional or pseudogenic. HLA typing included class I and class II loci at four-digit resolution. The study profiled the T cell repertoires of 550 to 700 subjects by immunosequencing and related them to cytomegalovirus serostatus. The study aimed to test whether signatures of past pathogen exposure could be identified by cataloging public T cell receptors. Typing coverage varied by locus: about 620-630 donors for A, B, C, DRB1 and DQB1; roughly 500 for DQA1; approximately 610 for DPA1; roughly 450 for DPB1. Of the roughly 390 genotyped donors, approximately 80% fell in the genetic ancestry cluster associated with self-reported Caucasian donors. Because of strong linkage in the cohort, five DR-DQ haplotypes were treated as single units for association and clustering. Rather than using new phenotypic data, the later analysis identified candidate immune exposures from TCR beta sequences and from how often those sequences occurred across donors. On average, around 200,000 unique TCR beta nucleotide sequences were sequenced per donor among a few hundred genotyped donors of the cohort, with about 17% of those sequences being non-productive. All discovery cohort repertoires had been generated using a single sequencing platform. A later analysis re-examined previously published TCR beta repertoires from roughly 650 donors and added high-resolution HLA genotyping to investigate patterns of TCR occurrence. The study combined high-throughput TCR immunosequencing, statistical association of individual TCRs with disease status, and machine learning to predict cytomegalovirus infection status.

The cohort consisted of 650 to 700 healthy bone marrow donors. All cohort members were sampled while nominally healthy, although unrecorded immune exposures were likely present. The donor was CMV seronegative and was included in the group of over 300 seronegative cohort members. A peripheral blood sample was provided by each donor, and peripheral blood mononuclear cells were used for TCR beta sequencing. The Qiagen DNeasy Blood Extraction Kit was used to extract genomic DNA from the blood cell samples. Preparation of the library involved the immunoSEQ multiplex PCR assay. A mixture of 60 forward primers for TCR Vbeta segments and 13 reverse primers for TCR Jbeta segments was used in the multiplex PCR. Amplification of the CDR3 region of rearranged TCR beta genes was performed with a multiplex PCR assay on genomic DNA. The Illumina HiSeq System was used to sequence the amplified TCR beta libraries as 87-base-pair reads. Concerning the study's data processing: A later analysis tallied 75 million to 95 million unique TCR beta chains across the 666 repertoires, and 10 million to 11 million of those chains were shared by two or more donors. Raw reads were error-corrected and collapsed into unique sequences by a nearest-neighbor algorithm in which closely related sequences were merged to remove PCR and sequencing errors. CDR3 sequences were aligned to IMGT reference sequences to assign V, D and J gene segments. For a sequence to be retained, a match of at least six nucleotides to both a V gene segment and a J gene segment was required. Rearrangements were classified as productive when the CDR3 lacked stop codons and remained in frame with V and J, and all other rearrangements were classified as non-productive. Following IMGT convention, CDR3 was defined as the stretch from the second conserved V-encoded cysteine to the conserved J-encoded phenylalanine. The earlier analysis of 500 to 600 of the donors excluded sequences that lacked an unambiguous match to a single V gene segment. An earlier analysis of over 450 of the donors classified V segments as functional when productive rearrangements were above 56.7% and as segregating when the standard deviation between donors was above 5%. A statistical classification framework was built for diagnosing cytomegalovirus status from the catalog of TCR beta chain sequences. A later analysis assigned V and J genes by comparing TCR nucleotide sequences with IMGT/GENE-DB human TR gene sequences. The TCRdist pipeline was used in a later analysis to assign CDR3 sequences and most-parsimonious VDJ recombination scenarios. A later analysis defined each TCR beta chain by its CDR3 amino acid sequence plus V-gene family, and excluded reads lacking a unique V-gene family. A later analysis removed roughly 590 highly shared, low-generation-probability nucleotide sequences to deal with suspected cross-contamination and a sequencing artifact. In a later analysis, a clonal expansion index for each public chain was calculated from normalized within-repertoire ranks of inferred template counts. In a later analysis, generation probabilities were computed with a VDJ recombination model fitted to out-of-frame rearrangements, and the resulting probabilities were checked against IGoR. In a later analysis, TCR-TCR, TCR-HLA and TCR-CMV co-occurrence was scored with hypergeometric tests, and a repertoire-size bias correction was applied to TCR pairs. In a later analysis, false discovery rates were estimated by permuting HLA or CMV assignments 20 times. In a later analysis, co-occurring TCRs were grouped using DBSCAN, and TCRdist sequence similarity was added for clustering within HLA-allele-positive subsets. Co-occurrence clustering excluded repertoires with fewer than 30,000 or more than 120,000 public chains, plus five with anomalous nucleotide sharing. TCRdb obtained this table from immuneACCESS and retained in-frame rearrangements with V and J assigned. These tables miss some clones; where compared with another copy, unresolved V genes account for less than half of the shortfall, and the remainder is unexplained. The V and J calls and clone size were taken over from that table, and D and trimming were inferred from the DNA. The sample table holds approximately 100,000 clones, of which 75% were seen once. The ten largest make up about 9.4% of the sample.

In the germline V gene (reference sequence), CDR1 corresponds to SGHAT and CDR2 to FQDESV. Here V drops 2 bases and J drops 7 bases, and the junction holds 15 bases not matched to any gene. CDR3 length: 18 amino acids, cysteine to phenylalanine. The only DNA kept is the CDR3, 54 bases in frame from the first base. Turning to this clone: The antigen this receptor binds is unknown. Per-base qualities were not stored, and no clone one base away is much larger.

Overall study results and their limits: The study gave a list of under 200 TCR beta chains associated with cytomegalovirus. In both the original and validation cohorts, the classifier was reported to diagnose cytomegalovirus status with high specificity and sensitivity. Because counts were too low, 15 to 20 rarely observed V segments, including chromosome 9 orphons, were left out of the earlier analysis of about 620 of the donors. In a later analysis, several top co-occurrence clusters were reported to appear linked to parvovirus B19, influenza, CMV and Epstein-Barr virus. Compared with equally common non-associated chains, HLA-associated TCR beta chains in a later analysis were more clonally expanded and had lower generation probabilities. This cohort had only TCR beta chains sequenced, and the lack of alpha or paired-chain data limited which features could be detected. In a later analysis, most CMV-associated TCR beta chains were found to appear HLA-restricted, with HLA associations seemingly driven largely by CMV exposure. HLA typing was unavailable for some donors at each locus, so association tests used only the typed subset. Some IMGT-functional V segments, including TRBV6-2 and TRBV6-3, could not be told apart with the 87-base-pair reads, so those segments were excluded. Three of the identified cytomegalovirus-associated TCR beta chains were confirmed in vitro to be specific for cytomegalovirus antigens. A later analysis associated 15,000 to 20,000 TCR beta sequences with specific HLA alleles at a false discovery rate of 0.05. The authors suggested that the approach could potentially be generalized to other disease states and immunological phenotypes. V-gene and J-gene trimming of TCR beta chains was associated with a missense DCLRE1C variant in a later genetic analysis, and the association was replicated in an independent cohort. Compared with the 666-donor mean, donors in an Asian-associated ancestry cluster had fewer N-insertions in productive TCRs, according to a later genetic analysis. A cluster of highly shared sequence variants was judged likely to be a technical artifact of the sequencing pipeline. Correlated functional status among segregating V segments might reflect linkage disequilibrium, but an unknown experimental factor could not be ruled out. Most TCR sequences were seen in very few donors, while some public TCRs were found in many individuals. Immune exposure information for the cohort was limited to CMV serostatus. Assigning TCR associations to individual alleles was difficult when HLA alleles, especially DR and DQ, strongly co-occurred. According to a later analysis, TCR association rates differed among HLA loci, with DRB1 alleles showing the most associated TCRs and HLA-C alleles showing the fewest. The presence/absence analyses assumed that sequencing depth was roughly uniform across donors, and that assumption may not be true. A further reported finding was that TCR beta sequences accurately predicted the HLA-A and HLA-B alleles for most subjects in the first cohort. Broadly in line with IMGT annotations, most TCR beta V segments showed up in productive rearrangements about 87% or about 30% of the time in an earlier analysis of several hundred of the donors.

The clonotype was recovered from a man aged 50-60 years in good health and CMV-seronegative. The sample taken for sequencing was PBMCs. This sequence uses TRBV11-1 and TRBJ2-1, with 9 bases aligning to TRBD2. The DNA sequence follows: TGTGCCAGCAGCTTAATTCGGTTAGCGGGAGAGGCTACAAATGAGCAGTTCTTC. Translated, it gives CASSLIRLAGEATNEQFF.